What follows are 20 T cell receptor beta chains derived from one specimen sequenced in a study of blood T cells in healthy people across ages. Sample-barcoded 5' priming and a J-beta primer mix drove a second PCR of roughly 7 to 11 cycles. TCRdb itself ran the 5' RACE reads through MiXCR, one entry per CDR3 protein. The sample includes fewer than 700,000 distinct CDR3 sequences, under 55% of them seen just once. The source material was blood. The source is an elderly man in good health.

The chain links TRBV4-1 to TRBJ1-5, with D possibly matching TRBD1 (5 bases). In germline, CDR1 is MGHRA, CDR2 YSYEKL. V was pared by 4 bases and J by 4 bases, with 17 bases between. The CDR3 has 16 amino acids. This CDR3 is CASSRLKGGGNQPQHF. The CDR3 DNA sequence: TGCGCCAGCAGCCGACTGAAGGGTGGGGGTAATCAGCCCCAGCATTTT.

This clonotype was picked up many times. The chain carries TRBV7-9 and TRBJ2-7, with D tentatively TRBD1 (6 bases). The length of the CDR3 is 15 residues. The ends were cut back, 2 bases at V and 3 bases at J, with 14 bases in the middle. The germline gives CDR1 SEHNR, CDR2 FQNEAQ (reference sequence). CDR3 protein: CASSLSGAGFYEQYF. CDR3 bases: TGTGCCAGCAGCTTATCAGGGGCCGGCTTCTACGAGCAGTACTTC. Filled out from reference TRBV7-9 and TRBJ2-7, the complete variable domain reads DTGVSQNPRHKITKRGQNVTFRCDPISEHNRLYWYRQTLGQGPEFLTYFQNEAQLEKSRLLSDRFSAERPKGSFSTLEIQRTEQGDSAMYLCASSLSGAGFYEQYFGPGTRLTVT.

V usage is TRBV2 and J usage is TRBJ2-1; the D call may be TRBD1 or TRBD2 (5 bases each). There are 15 residues in the CDR3. V was shortened by 3 bases and J by 9 bases, with 18 bases between the two germline ends. Germline V gene lookup returns CDR1 SNHLY and CDR2 FYNNEI. The DNA of the CDR3 is TGTGCCAGCAGTGAGCAGGGAGCCAATTCCGGTGAGCAGTTCTTC. Protein: CASSEQGANSGEQFF.

The CDR3 DNA sequence: TGTGCCAGCAGCTTGGGGGCGGGCGTCTCCACAGATACGCAGTATTTT. This gives the protein CASSLGAGVSTDTQYF. The chain has TRBV5-6 and TRBJ2-3; D perhaps matches TRBD2 (5 bases). There are 16 residues in the CDR3. Trimming removed 0 bases at V and 2 bases at J, with 13 bases between. Germline V gives CDR1 SGHDT, CDR2 YYEEEE.

The table lists this clonotype with a few counts. The chain uses TRBV10-3 and TRBJ1-2; unclear D gene. Trimming removed 3 bases at V and 6 bases at J, with 5 bases between. CDR1 and CDR2 from the germline V gene are ENHRY and SYGVKD. The CDR3 is made up of 11 amino acids. CDR3 bases: TGTGCCATCAGTGACGGTGATGGCTACACCTTC. It is translated as CAISDGDGYTF.

The chain recombines TRBV5-6 with TRBJ1-2; D remains unclear. V gave up 4 bases and J gave up 2 bases, with 9 bases separating them. Per germline, CDR1 SGHDT and CDR2 YYEEEE. This CDR3 region has 13 residues. The CDR3: CASSPVPNYGYTF. The DNA of the CDR3 is TGTGCCAGCAGCCCCGTCCCGAACTATGGCTACACCTTC. Full variable domain (remainder filled in from reference TRBV5-6 and TRBJ1-2): DAGVTQSPTHLIKTRGQQVTLRCSPKSGHDTVSWYQQALGQGPQFIFQYYEEEERQRGNFPDRFSGHQFPNYSSELNVNALLLGDSALYLCASSPVPNYGYTFGSGTRLTVV.

The rearrangement uses TRBV12-5 and TRBJ2-1, with D possibly being TRBD1 or TRBD2 (5 bases each). CDR3 length: 13 residues. CDR1 LGHNT and CDR2 FRNRAP come from the germline V gene. The V and J ends lost 7 bases and 5 bases respectively, with 12 bases between them. The CDR3 DNA is TGTGCTAGTGCCCGGGGACGCCACAATGAGCAGTTCTTC. Translated: CASARGRHNEQFF.

This clonotype occurred once. A junction end diverges from the germline sequence, so it may reflect a read error. The genes are TRBV7-7 and TRBJ2-1; 7 bases are a match to TRBD2. From germline, CDR1 is SSHAT and CDR2 FNYEAQ (reference sequence). This CDR3 is 16 amino acids long. The CDR3: CASSGDPFTVYNEQFF. The CDR3 nucleotides read TGTGCTAGCAGCGGGGACCCCTTCACGGTCTACAATGAGCAGTTCTTC. The whole variable domain, filled in from reference TRBV7-7 and TRBJ2-1, reads GAGVSQSPRYKVTKRGQDVTLRCDPISSHATLYWYQQALGQGPEFLTYFNYEAQPDKSGLPSDRFSAERPEGSISTLTIQRTEQRDSAMYRCASSGDPFTVYNEQFFGPGTRLTVL.

V is TRBV9 and J is TRBJ2-7; D gene ambiguous. Trimming removed 0 bases at V and 0 bases at J, with 10 bases between. Germline V gene lookup returns CDR1 SGDLS and CDR2 YYNGEE. This CDR3 spans 15 amino acids. CDR3 sequence reads: CASSVGVGSSYEQYF. In DNA form, the CDR3 reads TGTGCCAGCAGCGTAGGTGTCGGAAGCTCCTACGAGCAGTACTTC. The variable domain in full, completed from reference TRBV9 and TRBJ2-7, reads DSGVTQTPKHLITATGQRVTLRCSPRSGDLSVYWYQQSLDQGLQFLIQYYNGEERAKGNILERFSAQQFPDLHSELNLSSLELGDSALYFCASSVGVGSSYEQYFGPGTRLTVT.

In this sample, this clonotype turned up a few times. This chain joins TRBV5-1 and TRBJ2-5; 12 bases map to TRBD2. Trimming at V came to 6 bases and at J to 2 bases, leaving 2 bases not matched to a gene. Per germline, CDR1 SGHRS and CDR2 YFSETQ. The CDR3 is made up of 14 amino acids. The CDR3 nucleotides read TGCGCCAGCAACCTAGCGGGAGGGCAAGAGACCCAGTACTTC. Its translation: CASNLAGGQETQYF. The variable domain in full, with the rest retrieved from reference TRBV5-1 and TRBJ2-5, is KAGVTQTPRYLIKTRGQQVTLSCSPISGHRSVSWYQQTPGQGLQFLFEYFSETQRNKGNFPGRFSGRQFSNSRSEMNVSTLELGDSALYLCASNLAGGQETQYFGPGTRLLVL.

This sequence joins TRBV28 and TRBJ2-4, with D maybe TRBD2 (6 bases). Trimming removed 5 bases at V and 0 bases at J, with 11 bases between. Germline V gene lookup returns CDR1 MDHEN and CDR2 SYDVKM. The CDR3 covers 15 residues. CDR3 in DNA: TGTGCCAGCAGTCGAACGGGGGTAGCCAAAAACATTCAGTACTTC. Protein: CASSRTGVAKNIQYF.

This clonotype was recorded at least ten times. The rearrangement uses TRBV6-5 and TRBJ2-7; 7 bases map to TRBD1. Losses at the gene ends were 6 bases for V and 2 bases for J; bases not matched to a gene: 7. Germline CDR1 is MNHEY and CDR2 is SVGAGI. The CDR3 totals 14 residues. CDR3 bases: TGTGCCAGCAGAAAGGACAGGACTGCCTACGAGCAGTACTTC. It translates to CASRKDRTAYEQYF.

The V call is TRBV6-6, the J call TRBJ1-1; maybe TRBD1 (5 bases). Germline V gene lookup returns CDR1 MNHNY and CDR2 SVGAGI (reference sequence). The ends were cut back, 2 bases at V and 1 base at J, with 14 bases in the middle. This CDR3 comprises 16 residues. The CDR3 loop reads CASSYRFAGRNTEAFF. The DNA for the CDR3 is TGTGCCAGCAGTTACCGTTTTGCAGGGAGGAACACTGAAGCTTTCTTT.

This clonotype was observed many times. V and J are TRBV6-6 and TRBJ1-1; 7 nucleotides agree with TRBD1. CDR1 is MNHNY and CDR2 is SVGAGI in the germline V gene (reference sequence). J gave up 0 bases and V 6 bases, and 7 bases lay outside the gene matches. This CDR3 has 15 amino acids. The DNA for the CDR3 is TGTGCCAGCAGGGGCCAGGGGGGGATGAACACTGAAGCTTTCTTT. It yields the protein CASRGQGGMNTEAFF.

This clonotype was seen once. The J gene is TRBJ2-1, the V gene TRBV3-1; 12 positions match TRBD1. The germline V gene has CDR1 LGHDT and CDR2 YNNKEL (reference sequence). V trimming: 4 bases; J trimming: 7 bases; junction bases outside the gene matches: 11. The CDR3 length is 17 residues. The CDR3 nucleotides read TGTGCCAGCAGCCGAATGACCGGGACAGGGGGCTTTAATGAGCAGTTCTTC. Its protein product is CASSRMTGTGGFNEQFF.

In this sample, this clonotype turned up many times. This chain joins TRBV7-2 and TRBJ2-7; TRBD2 agrees at 7 bases. Per the germline V gene, CDR1 is SGHTA and CDR2 is FQGNSA. J gave up 4 bases and V 1 base, and 7 bases lay outside the gene matches. The CDR3 is 15 amino acids. In nucleotides, the CDR3 is TGTGCCAGCAGCTTAGTCACGGGAGGCGGATACGAGCAGTACTTC. As protein: CASSLVTGGGYEQYF.

In this sample, this clonotype turned up a few times. CDR3 nucleotides: TGTGCCAGCAGAAAATCCGGGGGAAGCTCCTACAATGAGCAGTTCTTC. It encodes CASRKSGGSSYNEQFF. This rearrangement joins TRBV6-2 or TRBV6-3 to TRBJ2-1; possibly TRBD2 for D (6 bases). Trimming took 6 bases from V and 0 from J, leaving 15 bases between them. CDR3 length: 16 residues. Germline CDR1 reads MNHEY; CDR2 reads SVGEGT.

This clonotype was detected a few times. The rearrangement links TRBV5-5 to TRBJ2-1; 8 positions agree with TRBD1. This CDR3 is 15 amino acids long. The V gene end was trimmed by 2 bases and the J gene end by 4 bases; junction bases not matched to a gene: 5. Germline V gene lookup returns CDR1 SGHKS and CDR2 YYEKEE (reference sequence). The CDR3: CASSLVRDRYNEQFF. The CDR3 DNA reads as TGTGCCAGCAGCTTAGTCCGGGACAGGTACAATGAGCAGTTCTTC.

This clonotype was seen ten or more times. The chain combines TRBV7-2 with TRBJ2-1, with D unresolved. Germline CDR1 reads SGHTA; CDR2 reads FQGNSA. The V end was cut by 4 bases, the J end by 8 bases, with 12 bases between. The CDR3 length is 13 residues. CDR3 residues: CASSCPNCDEQFF. In nucleotides, the CDR3 is TGTGCCAGCAGCTGTCCGAACTGCGATGAGCAGTTCTTC.

The rearrangement joins TRBV20-1 to TRBJ1-5; D may be TRBD1 (6 bases). The V and J ends lost 3 bases and 1 base respectively, with 10 bases between them. CDR1 is DFQATT, CDR2 SNEGSKA, per germline (reference sequence). The CDR3 has 14 amino acids. The CDR3 nucleotides read TGCAGTGCTAGGGGCGGGACAAGCAATCAGCCCCAGCATTTT. It translates to CSARGGTSNQPQHF.